What follows are 8 T cell receptor beta chains derived from one specimen sequenced in a study of blood T cell repertoires in COVID-19. TCRdb's table, derived via immunoSEQ multiplex PCR, lists solely in-frame clones and lacks some. The data hold roughly 140,000 clones, with around nine tenths observed a single time. Sequencing was done on a sample of peripheral blood. The receptors derive from a woman in her sixties or seventies with acute or convalescent COVID-19.

The rearrangement uses TRBV29-1 and TRBJ1-4; 8 nucleotides match TRBD1. The CDR3 is 14 residues long. CDR1 and CDR2 (germline): SQVTM, ANQGSEA. Losses at the gene ends were 6 bases for V and 0 bases for J; bases not matched to a gene: 3. The CDR3 loop is CSVTGAPTNEKLFF. CDR3 bases: TGCAGCGTGACAGGGGCGCCAACTAATGAAAAACTGTTTTTT.

The rearrangement uses TRBV21-1 and TRBJ1-3; TRBD1 is the table's D call, not checked against the DNA. TRBV21-1 is marked as a pseudogene. The CDR3 spans 13 residues. The CDR3 DNA is TGTGCCAGCAGCAAAGGGGCAGGAAACACCATATATTTT. Amino acids: CASSKGAGNTIYF.

The chain joins TRBV19 to TRBJ1-6, with unresolved D. Looked up from germline, CDR1 is LNHDA and CDR2 is SQIVND (reference sequence). V dropped 1 base and J dropped 9 bases, with 13 bases sitting between them. The CDR3 contains 15 residues. The CDR3 nucleotides read TGTGCCAGTAGTATAGTGGGAGGGTCACCTTCACCCCTCCACTTT. Amino acid sequence: CASSIVGGSPSPLHF.

This rearrangement joins TRBV18 to TRBJ2-2; TRBD1 matches 8 bases. V shed 1 base, J shed 7 bases, and the junction held 5 bases outside the gene matches. Looked up from germline, CDR1 is KGHSH and CDR2 is LQKENI. There are 15 residues in the CDR3. The CDR3 sequence: CASSPLGQGSGELFF. As DNA, the CDR3 is TGTGCCAGCTCACCACTCGGACAGGGAAGCGGGGAGCTGTTTTTT.

This chain links TRBV5-8 with TRBJ1-5, with D possibly matching TRBD1 (6 bases). Trimming took 2 bases from V and 2 from J, leaving 8 bases between them. The CDR3 has 14 residues. Germline CDR1 and CDR2: SGHTS and YDEGEE. The CDR3 loop is CASSLGGGNQPQHF. The CDR3 DNA sequence: TGTGCCAGCAGCTTAGGGGGAGGCAATCAGCCCCAGCATTTT.

This chain uses TRBV29-1 with TRBJ1-2; 8 positions agree with TRBD1. The CDR3 is made up of 14 amino acids. Germline V gene lookup returns CDR1 SQVTM and CDR2 ANQGSEA. V was clipped by 7 bases and J by 4 bases; unmatched bases: 11. The DNA for the CDR3 is TGCAGCGCTCATTCAGGGGGCAGGAGCTATGGCTACACCTTC. Translating gives CSAHSGGRSYGYTF.

The rearrangement links TRBV6-5 to TRBJ1-4; D is undetermined. The CDR3 has 12 residues. Trimming shortened V by 6 bases and J by 7 bases, and 9 bases separated the two germline ends. Germline assignment: CDR1 MNHEY and CDR2 SVGAGI. CDR3 loop: CASSPGVEKLFF. The CDR3 DNA follows: TGTGCCAGCAGCCCCGGGGTTGAAAAACTGTTTTTT.

This chain links TRBV2 with TRBJ2-3, with D possibly TRBD2 on 6 matching bases. V was cut by 7 bases and J by 1 base, with 15 bases left in between. Looked up from germline, CDR1 is SNHLY and CDR2 is FYNNEI. The CDR3 totals 15 residues. The CDR3 loop reads CASKAGWGGTDTQYF. The CDR3 nucleotides read TGTGCCAGCAAGGCGGGGTGGGGGGGCACAGATACGCAGTATTTT.